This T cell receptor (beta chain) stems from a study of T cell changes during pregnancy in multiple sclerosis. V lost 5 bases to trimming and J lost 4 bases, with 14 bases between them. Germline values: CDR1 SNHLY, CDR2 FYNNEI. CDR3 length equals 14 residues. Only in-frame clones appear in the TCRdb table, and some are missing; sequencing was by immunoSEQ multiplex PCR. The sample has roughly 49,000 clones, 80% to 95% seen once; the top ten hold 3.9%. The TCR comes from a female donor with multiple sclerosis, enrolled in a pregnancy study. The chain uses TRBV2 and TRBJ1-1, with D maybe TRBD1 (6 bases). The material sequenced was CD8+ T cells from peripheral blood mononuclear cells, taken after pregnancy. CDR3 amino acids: CASSSGGGGTEAFF. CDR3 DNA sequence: TGTGCCAGCAGTTCCGGGGGAGGGGGCACTGAAGCTTTCTTT.